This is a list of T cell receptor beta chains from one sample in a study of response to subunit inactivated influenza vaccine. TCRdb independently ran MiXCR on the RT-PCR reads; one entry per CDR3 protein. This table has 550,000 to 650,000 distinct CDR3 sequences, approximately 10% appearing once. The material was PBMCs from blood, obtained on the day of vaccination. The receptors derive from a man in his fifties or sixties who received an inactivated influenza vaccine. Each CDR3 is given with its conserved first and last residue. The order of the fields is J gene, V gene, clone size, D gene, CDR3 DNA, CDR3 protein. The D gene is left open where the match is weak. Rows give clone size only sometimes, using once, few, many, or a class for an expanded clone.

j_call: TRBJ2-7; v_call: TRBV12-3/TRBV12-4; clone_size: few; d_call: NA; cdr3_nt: TGTGCCAGCAGTTTAGCCTCGGGCCTGGGGGTAGTCGAGCAGTACTTC; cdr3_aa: CASSLASGLGVVEQYF
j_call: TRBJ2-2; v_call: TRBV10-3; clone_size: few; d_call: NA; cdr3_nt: TGTGCCATCAGTGAACGTGGTCCCGGGGAGCTGTTTTTT; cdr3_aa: CAISERGPGELFF
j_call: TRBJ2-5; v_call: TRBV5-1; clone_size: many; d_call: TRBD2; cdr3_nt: TGCGCCAGCAGCTTGGAAAGGCGGGAGAGAAGAAAGACCCAGTACTTC; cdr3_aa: CASSLERRERRKTQYF
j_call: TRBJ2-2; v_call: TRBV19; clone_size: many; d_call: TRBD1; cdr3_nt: TGTGCCACAAACCATGGACAGGGTTCCACCGGGGAGCTGTTTTTT; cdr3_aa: CATNHGQGSTGELFF
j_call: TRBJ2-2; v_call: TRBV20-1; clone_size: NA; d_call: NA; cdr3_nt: TGCAGTGCTAGAGATGATACAGTCAGACTAAACACCGGGGAGCTGTTTTTT; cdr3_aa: CSARDDTVRLNTGELFF
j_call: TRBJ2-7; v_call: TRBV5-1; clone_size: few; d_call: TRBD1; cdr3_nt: TGCGCCAGCAGCCCCCCAGGGGGTTTCTACGAGCAGTACTTC; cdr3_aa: CASSPPGGFYEQYF
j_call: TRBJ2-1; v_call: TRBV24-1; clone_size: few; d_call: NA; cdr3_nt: TGTGCCACCAGTGGCATACAGGGCAACTCCTACAATGAGCAGTTCTTC; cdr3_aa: CATSGIQGNSYNEQFF
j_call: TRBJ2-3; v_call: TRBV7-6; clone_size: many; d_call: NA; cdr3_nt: TGTGCCAGCAGCTTCCCTTTGGATACGCAGTATTTT; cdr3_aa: CASSFPLDTQYF
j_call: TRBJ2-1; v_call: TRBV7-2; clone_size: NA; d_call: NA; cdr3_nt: TGTGCCAGCAGCCTACGGGACCAGCCCTACAATGAGCAGTTCTTC; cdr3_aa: CASSLRDQPYNEQFF
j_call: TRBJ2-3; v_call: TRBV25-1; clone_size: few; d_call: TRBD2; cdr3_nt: TGTGCCAGCAGTGTCTTGGAGCTTCGGCAGGGAGGGCGCACAGATACGCAGTATTTT; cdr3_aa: CASSVLELRQGGRTDTQYF
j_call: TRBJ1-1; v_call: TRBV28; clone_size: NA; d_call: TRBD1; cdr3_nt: TGTGCCAGCAGTGGACAGGACAGGAACACTGAAGCTTTCTTT; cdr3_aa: CASSGQDRNTEAFF
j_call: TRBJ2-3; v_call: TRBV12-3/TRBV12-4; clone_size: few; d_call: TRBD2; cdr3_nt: TGTGCCAGCAGTCCTATTGGGAGGGGCACAGATACGCAGTATTTT; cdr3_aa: CASSPIGRGTDTQYF
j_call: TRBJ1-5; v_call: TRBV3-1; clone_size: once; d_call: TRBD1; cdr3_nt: TGTGCCAGCAGCCAACATGGGACAGGAGACAATCAGCCCCAGCATTTT; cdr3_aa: CASSQHGTGDNQPQHF
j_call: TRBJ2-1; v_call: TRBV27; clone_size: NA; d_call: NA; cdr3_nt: TGTGCCAGCAGTCCCCCCCCCGCGAAGCCCTACTACAATGAGCAGTTCTTC; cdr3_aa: CASSPPPAKPYYNEQFF
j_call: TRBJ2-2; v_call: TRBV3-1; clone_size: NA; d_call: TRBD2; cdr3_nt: TGTGCCTCCACCCAAGATTCGGGACTAGCGTCCGCCGGGGAGCTGTTTTTT; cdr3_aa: CASTQDSGLASAGELFF
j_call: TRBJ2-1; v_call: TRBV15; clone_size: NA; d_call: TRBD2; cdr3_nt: TGTGCCACCAGCAGAGATCCGGGACAGATAGCGGGAGGGCCCCTCTTC; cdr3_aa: CATSRDPGQIAGGPLF
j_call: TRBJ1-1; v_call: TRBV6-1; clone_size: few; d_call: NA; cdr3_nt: TGTGCCAGCAGTGAATATCCAGGGAACTTCATGAACACTGAAGCTTTCTTT; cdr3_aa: CASSEYPGNFMNTEAFF
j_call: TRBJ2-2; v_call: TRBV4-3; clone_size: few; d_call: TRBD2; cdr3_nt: TGCGCCAGCAGCACGACTAGCGGGTACACCGGGGAGCTGTTTTTT; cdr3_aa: CASSTTSGYTGELFF
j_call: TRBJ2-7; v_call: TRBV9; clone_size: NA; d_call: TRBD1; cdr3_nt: TGTGCCAGCAGCCCTCGGACAGGGGAAGGCACCTACGAGCAGTACTTC; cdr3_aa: CASSPRTGEGTYEQYF
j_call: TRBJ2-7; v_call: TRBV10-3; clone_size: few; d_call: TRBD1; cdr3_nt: TGTGCCATCCTAAAGACAGGGGAAGGCGCCTACGAGCAGTACTTC; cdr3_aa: CAILKTGEGAYEQYF
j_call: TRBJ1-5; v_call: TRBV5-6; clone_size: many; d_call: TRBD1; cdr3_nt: TGTGCCAGCAGCTTCGGGACAGGGGGACAGCCCCAGCATTTT; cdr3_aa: CASSFGTGGQPQHF
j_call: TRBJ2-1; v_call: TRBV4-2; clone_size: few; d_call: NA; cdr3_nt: TGTGCCAGCAGCCAAGATTTAATTCAGGAGCAGTTCTTC; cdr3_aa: CASSQDLIQEQFF
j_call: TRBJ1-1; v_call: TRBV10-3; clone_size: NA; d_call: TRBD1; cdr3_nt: TGTGCCATCGCCGGGACAGGGGCCGGAGCTTTCTTT; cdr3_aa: CAIAGTGAGAFF
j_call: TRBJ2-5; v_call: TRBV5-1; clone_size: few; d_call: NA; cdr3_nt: TGCGCCAGCAGCTTGATGAATTCCCAAGAGACCCAGTACTTC; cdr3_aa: CASSLMNSQETQYF
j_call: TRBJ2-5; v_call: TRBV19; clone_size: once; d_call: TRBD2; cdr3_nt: TGTGCCACCAGCGGGGGGGGAGGGCCATCAGAGACCCAGTACTTC; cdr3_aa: CATSGGGGPSETQYF
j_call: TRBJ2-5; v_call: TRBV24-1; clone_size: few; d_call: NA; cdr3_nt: TGTGCCACCACCCTACATGAGACCCAGTACTTC; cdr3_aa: CATTLHETQYF
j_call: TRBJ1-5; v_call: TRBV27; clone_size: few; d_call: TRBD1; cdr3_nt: TGTGCCAGCAGTTCAAGGGGGACAGGGGTTGACTATAGCAATCAGCCCCAGCATTTT; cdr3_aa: CASSSRGTGVDYSNQPQHF
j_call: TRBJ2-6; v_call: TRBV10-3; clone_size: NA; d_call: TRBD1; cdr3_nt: TGTGCCATCAGTCCTTCGGACAGGGTGGTATTTCCCTCTGGGGCCAACGTCCTGACTTTC; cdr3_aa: CAISPSDRVVFPSGANVLTF
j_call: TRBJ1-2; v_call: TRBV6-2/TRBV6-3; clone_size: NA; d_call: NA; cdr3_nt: TGTGCCAGCAGTGACGACAAGGGATACTATGGCTACACCTTC; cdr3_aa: CASSDDKGYYGYTF
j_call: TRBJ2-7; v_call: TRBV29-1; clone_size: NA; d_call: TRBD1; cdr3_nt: TGCAGCGTTGATCCCCCGGACAGGGAAAAAGGCGACGAGCAGTACTTC; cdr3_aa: CSVDPPDREKGDEQYF
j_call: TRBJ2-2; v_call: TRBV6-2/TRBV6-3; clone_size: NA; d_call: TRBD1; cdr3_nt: TGTGCCAGCAGTTACGAAGGACAGGGTGTGAACACCGGGGAGCTGTTTTTT; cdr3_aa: CASSYEGQGVNTGELFF
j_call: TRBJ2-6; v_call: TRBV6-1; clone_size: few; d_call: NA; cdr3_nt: TGTGCCAGCAGTGAGACAGGATCTGGGGCCAACGTCCTGACTTTC; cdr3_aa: CASSETGSGANVLTF
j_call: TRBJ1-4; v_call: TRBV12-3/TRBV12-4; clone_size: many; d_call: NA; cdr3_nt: TGTGCCAGCAGCCAAGGGTGGTGGGAAAAACTGTTTTTT; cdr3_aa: CASSQGWWEKLFF
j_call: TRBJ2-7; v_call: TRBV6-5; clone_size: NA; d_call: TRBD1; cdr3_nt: TGTGCCAGCAGTTGGGACAGGGGTGTTGGGGAGCAGTACTTC; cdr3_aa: CASSWDRGVGEQYF
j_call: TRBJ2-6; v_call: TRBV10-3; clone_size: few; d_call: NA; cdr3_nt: TGTGCCATCAGTAGGGACGCTGGGGCCAACGTCCTGACTTTC; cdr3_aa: CAISRDAGANVLTF
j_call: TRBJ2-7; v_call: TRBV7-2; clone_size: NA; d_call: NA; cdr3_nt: TGTGCCAGCAGGCAACCCGGAGTCGGAACCTACGAGCAGTACTTC; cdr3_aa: CASRQPGVGTYEQYF
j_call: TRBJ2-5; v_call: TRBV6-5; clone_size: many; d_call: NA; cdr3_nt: TGTGCCAGCAGTTACGGCGAAAGGGGGGGGGGTCGAGAGACCCAGTACTTC; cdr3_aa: CASSYGERGGGRETQYF
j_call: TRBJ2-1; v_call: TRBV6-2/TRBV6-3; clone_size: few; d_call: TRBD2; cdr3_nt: TGTGCCAGCAGGCTAGCGGGAGTCTACAATGAGCAGTTCTTC; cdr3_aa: CASRLAGVYNEQFF
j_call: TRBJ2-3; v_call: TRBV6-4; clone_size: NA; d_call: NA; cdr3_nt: TGTGCCAGCAGTGACTCTAGGAGACATACGCAGTATTTT; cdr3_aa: CASSDSRRHTQYF
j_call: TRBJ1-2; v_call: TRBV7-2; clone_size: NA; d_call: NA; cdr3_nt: TGTGCCAGCAGCTTACTCCTACAGGGAGGAGGCGGCTACACCTTC; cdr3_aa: CASSLLLQGGGGYTF
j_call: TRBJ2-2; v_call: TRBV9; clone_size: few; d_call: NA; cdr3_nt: TGTGCCAGCAGCGTAGACGCTAGGTTGAACACCGGGGAGCTGTTTTTT; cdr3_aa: CASSVDARLNTGELFF
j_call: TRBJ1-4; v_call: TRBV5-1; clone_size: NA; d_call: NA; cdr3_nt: TGCGCCAGCAGACAGGACCCTGCTAATGAAAAACTGTTTTTT; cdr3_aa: CASRQDPANEKLFF
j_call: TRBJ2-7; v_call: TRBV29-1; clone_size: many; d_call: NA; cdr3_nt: TGCAGCGTTGAGGTGACGACTACCGAGCAGTACTTC; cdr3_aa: CSVEVTTTEQYF
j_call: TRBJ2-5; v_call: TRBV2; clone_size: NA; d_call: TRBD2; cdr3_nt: TGTGCCAGCAGTGCGTTGCTAGCGGGAGATCGAGAGACCCAGTACTTC; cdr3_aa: CASSALLAGDRETQYF
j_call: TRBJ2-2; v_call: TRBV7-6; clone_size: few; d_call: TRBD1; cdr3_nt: TGTGCCAGCAGCCTGGACAGGGGGTCGGCCGGGGAGCTGTTTTTT; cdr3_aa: CASSLDRGSAGELFF
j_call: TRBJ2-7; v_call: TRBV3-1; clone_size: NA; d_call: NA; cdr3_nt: TGTGCCAGAAGCCAAGATCGCCTAGCAGTCTACGAGCAGTACTTC; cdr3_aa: CARSQDRLAVYEQYF
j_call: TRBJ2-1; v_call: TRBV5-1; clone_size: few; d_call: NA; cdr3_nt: TGCGCCAGCAGCTTGGCGTCTGGAGCGGGTGTTTACAATGAGCAGTTCTTC; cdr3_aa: CASSLASGAGVYNEQFF
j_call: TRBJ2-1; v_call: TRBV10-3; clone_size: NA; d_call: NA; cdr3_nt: TGTGCCATCAGCGAGCCCGCGCTTGAGCAGTTCTTC; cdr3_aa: CAISEPALEQFF
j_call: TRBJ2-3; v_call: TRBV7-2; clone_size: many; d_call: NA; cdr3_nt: TGTGCCAGCAATGGAGGGATCACAGATACGCAGTATTTT; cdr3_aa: CASNGGITDTQYF
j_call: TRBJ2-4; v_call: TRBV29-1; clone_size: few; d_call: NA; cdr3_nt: TGCAGCGTTCGGTCGGGTGGGGGGGGCGGCATTCAGTACTTC; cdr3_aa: CSVRSGGGGGIQYF
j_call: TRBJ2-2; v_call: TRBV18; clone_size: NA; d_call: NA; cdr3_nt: TGCGCCAGCAGCCCACAGGTCACCGGGGAGCTGTTTTTT; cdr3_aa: CASSPQVTGELFF